Here is one TCR beta chain with its context. The clone's antigen remains unknown. Base qualities are not at hand, and no much larger clone is one base apart. The immunoSEQ kit was used, according to the manufacturer's recommendations, to generate TCR beta libraries from genomic DNA. For library preparation, a first multiplex PCR was performed with proprietary primers, followed by a second PCR in which unique barcodes were added, and bead cleanups were performed after each round. Each sample batch included a kit-provided positive control reaction and a negative control reaction. The final libraries were assessed on an Agilent 4200 TapeStation D1000 ScreenTape, pooled by volume, and quantified by qPCR. Sequencing was performed on an Illumina NextSeq500 with a MidOutput 150-cycle cartridge, and 156 Read1 and 15 Index1 cycles were run with kit custom primers. The pooled library was loaded at roughly 0.94 pM with an approximately 18% PhiX control spike-in. In the source study's methods: Vendor-processed data were analyzed in R, with a clonotype defined as all T cells sharing the same CDR3 nucleotide sequence. For clone abundance analyses, frequencies were normalized to the 10,000 most abundant clones per sample. Public T cell clones, averaging fewer than five per sample, were removed before analysis. Tumor-enriched and baseline blood-enriched clonotypes were defined by at least a 32-fold difference in abundance between compartments. A beta-binomial differential abundance model was applied to find clonotypes that expanded or contracted between blood time points. Tumor-blood repertoire similarity was measured with the Baroni-Urbani and Buser coefficient, and groups were compared using two-tailed Wilcoxon tests in R. In its TCRdb copy, this immuneACCESS table keeps in-frame sequences only and misses some clones. Where compared with another copy, unresolved V genes explain less than half of these, and the others have no known cause. From that table come the V and J calls and clone size; the DNA was used to work out D and trimming. This sample has about 160,000 clones in its table, and about 88% of those were observed once. Of the sample, 4.1% falls within the top ten clones.

The data originate from a study of radiation and T cells in renal cell carcinoma (dated by TCRdb to the early 2020s). As for the study more broadly: The samples were drawn from a clinical trial, where primary renal cell carcinomas were treated with 15 Gy of stereotactic body radiation therapy and then removed by nephrectomy 4 weeks afterward. In total, some 52 samples underwent TCR beta sequencing: 25 or so tumors plus 27 peripheral blood samples. A total of about 4 million unique CDR3 nucleotide sequences, encoding fewer than 3,000,000 unique CDR3 amino acid sequences, were found across all 55 or so samples. Here is what the overall study found, with its caveats: An increase in top tumor clonotypes in blood was observed from baseline to 2 weeks post-radiation, followed by contraction by 4 weeks, which was taken to suggest transient expansion of tumor-resident clones. Tracking of blood repertoire dynamics stopped at around 4 weeks after treatment, with no follow-up past that point. Because pretreatment tumor biopsies were not available, the baseline intratumoral presence of clonotypes could not be determined. Because the trial had a single-armed design, the trial could not examine how radiation dose or scheduling affected the TCR repertoire.

The sample's time point label, decoded: baseline pretreatment blood. The sample's treatment or condition label, decoded: 15 Gy SBRT to primary tumor, nephrectomy 4 weeks later. To follow tumor-enriched clonotypes, peripheral blood was collected serially from radiation-treated patients at baseline and again at 2 weeks and 4 weeks after SBRT. All patients had renal cell carcinoma with clear cell pathology. The QIAamp DNA Blood Mini Kit (Qiagen) was used to prepare genomic DNA for TCR sequencing. The analyses included only samples that passed all quality control checks. The V and J ends are trimmed by 5 bases and 4 bases, leaving 14 bases between them. CDR1 and CDR2 are drawn from the germline V gene: SGHAT, FQNNGV. The CDR3, from cysteine to phenylalanine, totals 14 residues. Only the CDR3 DNA is retained, 42 bases long and in frame from the first base.

The chain is made from TRBV11-2 and TRBJ1-2, and TRBD1 may be the D gene, going by 6 matching bases. The source material was blood, sampled from a patient whose treatment included radiotherapy and nephrectomy. The clonotype was recovered from a woman in her sixties or seventies with renal cell carcinoma. The bases are TGTGCCAGCAGCCCAGCGGACAGAAGCTATGGCTACACCTTC. The resulting protein is CASSPADRSYGYTF.